Listed below are T cell receptor beta chains from one sample, sequenced in a study of blood T cell repertoires in COVID-19. Generated by immunoSEQ multiplex PCR, the TCRdb table keeps only in-frame clones and is missing some. The data hold about 110,000 clones, with 75% to 85% observed a single time. Sequenced sample: peripheral blood. The receptors originated from a woman of 80 years or more with active or convalescent COVID-19. CDR3s include the opening cysteine and the closing phenylalanine or tryptophan. The D gene is left open where the match is weak. Size values are once, few and many counts, or a class for expanded clones, and some rows have none.

j_call | d_call | clone_size | v_call | cdr3_aa
TRBJ1-1 | TRBD1 | - | TRBV2 | CASRVTGTDEAFF
TRBJ1-1 | - | - | TRBV7-9 | CASSVNLNTEAFF
TRBJ2-7 | TRBD2 | - | TRBV5-1 | CASSLTSGRVAYEQYF
TRBJ2-5 | - | - | TRBV6-5 | CASSYGGGLQETQYF
TRBJ1-1 | TRBD1 | - | TRBV2 | CASRVTGTTEAFF
TRBJ2-3 | - | once | TRBV12-3/TRBV12-4 | CASSYTGTDTQYF
TRBJ2-7 | - | few | TRBV2 | CASSEAVLSYEQYF
TRBJ1-6 | TRBD1 | - | TRBV7-8 | CASSPRQGKTNSPLHF
TRBJ2-2 | - | - | TRBV10-3 | CAISEDRNTGELFF
TRBJ2-5 | - | once | TRBV5-8 | CASTQDQETQYF
TRBJ2-1 | TRBD2 | - | TRBV5-1 | CASSPTSDSYNEQFF
TRBJ2-3 | - | - | TRBV5-1 | CASSVSRPPTDTQYF
TRBJ2-7 | TRBD2 | - | TRBV19 | CASSEISGSLNEQYF
TRBJ2-1 | - | - | TRBV12-3/TRBV12-4 | CASSTGTGYQFF
TRBJ2-3 | - | - | TRBV19 | CASTRQSRSTDTQYF
TRBJ2-3 | TRBD1 | - | TRBV18 | CASSPSPQGNTDTQYF
TRBJ1-2 | TRBD1 | - | TRBV15 | CATSRGATGFVYGYTF
TRBJ2-1 | - | - | TRBV12-3/TRBV12-4 | CASSPTRVEQFF
TRBJ2-7 | TRBD2 | - | TRBV15 | CATRGGASGSHEQYF
TRBJ2-7 | TRBD1 | once | TRBV7-8 | CASSRIPGQGPYEQYF
TRBJ1-2 | TRBD1 | - | TRBV24-1 | CATSDITGGKYTF
TRBJ2-7 | - | - | TRBV11-3 | CASSPSDGGKYEQYF
TRBJ2-5 | TRBD1 | - | TRBV18 | CASSPEVQGAGETQYF
TRBJ1-5 | TRBD1 | - | TRBV6-6 | CASRPRQGNQPQHF
TRBJ1-4 | TRBD1 | - | TRBV12-3/TRBV12-4 | CASSFGQELFF
TRBJ2-7 | - | - | TRBV7-9 | CASSFRGSRSYEQYF